The 17 T cell receptor beta chains in this list originate from one sample, sequenced in a study of shared clonotypes between healthy human individuals. Assay used: immunoSEQ multiplex PCR; TCRdb lists only in-frame clones, some missing. This table holds about 1 million clones, around three quarters found once. Sequencing used memory CD4+ T cells from PBMCs. Documented subset: CD45RA-negative fraction. Every receptor here comes from a man aged 18 to 29 in good health. Some clones in this sample may be carry-over from other donors' samples.

As to this clone: Distinct nucleotide sequences in the sample also encode this CDR3. The chain employs TRBV4-3 and TRBJ2-5; D ambiguous. The V end lost 2 bases, the J end lost 5 bases, and 9 bases lay between the germline ends. The CDR3 is 13 residues long. Germline-derived CDR1 and CDR2 are LGHNA and YSLEER. The CDR3 nucleotides are TGCGCCAGCAGCCAACGACTGGGCGAGACCCAGTACTTC. Translating gives CASSQRLGETQYF.

The rearrangement joins TRBV10-2 to TRBJ1-1; a weak D match, TRBD1 (6 bases). The germline V gene encodes CDR1 WSHSY and CDR2 SAAADI. V dropped 1 base and J dropped 8 bases, with 17 bases sitting between them. The CDR3 length is 15 residues. The CDR3 region is CASSEWRTVPLEAFF. The CDR3 DNA reads as TGCGCCAGCAGTGAGTGGCGGACAGTTCCTCTCGAAGCTTTCTTT.

The gene calls are TRBV7-2 and TRBJ1-1; D unclear. The V end lost 3 bases, the J end lost 0 bases, and 11 bases lay between the germline ends. The CDR3 runs to 15 residues. Germline V lookup: CDR1 SGHTA, CDR2 FQGNSA. The chain's CDR3 is CASSFAPRMNTEAFF. The CDR3 bases are TGTGCCAGCAGCTTTGCGCCTCGAATGAACACTGAAGCTTTCTTT.

The chain employs TRBV7-9 and TRBJ2-7, with a possible D match to TRBD2 (5 bases). Germline loops: CDR1 SEHNR, CDR2 FQNEAQ (reference sequence). V was pared by 3 bases and J by 3 bases, with 15 bases between. The CDR3 has 15 residues. DNA for the CDR3: TGTGCCAGCAGCTTCGGTCCTAGCAGTAACTACGAGCAGTACTTC. Residues: CASSFGPSSNYEQYF.

Worth noting for this clone: Since a far larger clone is one base different, this is likely a read error. The chain employs TRBV28 and TRBJ2-7, with 11 bases aligning to TRBD1. The CDR3 consists of 15 residues. Germline assignment: CDR1 MDHEN and CDR2 SYDVKM. V dropped 4 bases and J dropped 3; count of bases not matched to a gene: 5. The CDR3 DNA is TGTGCCAGCAGTTCCCTCGGGACAGGGGGCTACGAGCAGTACTTC. It is translated as CASSSLGTGGYEQYF.

This chain links TRBV18 with TRBJ2-5, with a weak D call TRBD1 (6 bases). V dropped 0 bases and J dropped 3 bases, with 11 bases sitting between them. This CDR3 region has 15 residues. Germline lookup yields CDR1 KGHSH and CDR2 LQKENI. The CDR3 DNA sequence: TGTGCCAGCTCACCACCGGGGGCCAGGGAAGAGACCCAGTACTTC. This encodes CASSPPGAREETQYF.

The chain joins TRBV7-6 to TRBJ2-1; no clear D gene. Between the trimmed V and J ends, which lost 0 bases and 6 bases, there was a span of 6 bases. This CDR3 contains 13 residues. Germline-derived CDR1 and CDR2 are SGHVS and FNYEAQ. The CDR3 here is CASSLALANEQFF. The CDR3 coding sequence is TGTGCCAGCAGCTTAGCCTTAGCCAATGAGCAGTTCTTC. The full variable domain, rest sourced from reference TRBV7-6 and TRBJ2-1, is GAGVSQSPRYKVTKRGQDVALRCDPISGHVSLYWYRQALGQGPEFLTYFNYEAQQDKSGLPNDRFSAERPEGSISTLTIQRTEQRDSAMYRCASSLALANEQFFGPGTRLTVL.

This clone was detected only a few times. The rearrangement joins TRBV30 to TRBJ1-4; weak D call: TRBD1 (5 bases). The CDR3 sequence is 13 residues long. Germline V gene lookup returns CDR1 GTSNPN and CDR2 SVGIG (reference sequence). V lost 3 bases and J 4 bases, leaving 9 bases between the germline ends. This CDR3 is CAWSRQGNEKLFF. Written as DNA, the CDR3 is TGTGCCTGGAGCAGGCAGGGTAATGAAAAACTGTTTTTT.

Regarding this clone: Within the sample, other DNA sequences also encode this same CDR3. The V call is TRBV27, the J call TRBJ2-3; no definite D call. The CDR3 runs to 12 residues. Germline CDR1 reads MNHEY; CDR2 reads SMNVEV (reference sequence). Deletions cut 6 bases from V and 1 base from J, with 5 bases between. Here the CDR3 reads CASSRGTDTQYF. CDR3 bases: TGTGCCAGCAGCCGGGGCACAGATACGCAGTATTTT.

This clone appeared a single time. This CDR3 is also generated by other DNA sequences in the sample. The chain carries TRBV6-6 and TRBJ2-3; the D gene is possibly TRBD2 (5 bases). Trimming took 9 bases from V and 1 from J, leaving 14 bases between them. This CDR3 contains 14 residues. The germline V gene encodes CDR1 MNHNY and CDR2 SVGAGI (reference sequence). The CDR3 is CASSPSGRTDTQYF. Written as DNA, the CDR3 is TGTGCCAGTAGTCCCAGCGGACGCACAGATACGCAGTATTTT.

This rearrangement joins TRBV7-9 to TRBJ2-5; D could derive from TRBD1 or TRBD2 (6 bases each). The CDR3 contains 14 residues. The germline gives CDR1 SEHNR, CDR2 FQNEAQ (reference sequence). Trimming took off 5 bases at V and 9 bases at J, with 19 bases between the two ends. The CDR3 DNA reads as TGTGCCAGCAGCCCTTCAAGGGGGGATGGGGCCCAGTACTTC. This translates into CASSPSRGDGAQYF.

Comments on this clone: A far larger clone is one nucleotide away, so this likely arose from a read error. The chain couples TRBV9 to TRBJ1-1; D is unclear. CDR3 length: 14 residues. The germline V gene has CDR1 SGDLS and CDR2 YYNGEE. V gave up 4 bases and J gave up 6 bases, with 16 bases separating them. CDR3 coding DNA: TGTGCCAGCAGCCCACGGGAGGGAAGCGCTGAAGCTTTCTTT. Amino acids: CASSPREGSAEAFF.

The rearrangement uses TRBV5-1 and TRBJ2-4, with D perhaps matching TRBD1 (6 bases). This CDR3 comprises 15 residues. CDR1 and CDR2 from the germline V gene are SGHRS and YFSETQ. Trimming removed 0 bases at V and 2 bases at J, with 9 bases between. DNA for the CDR3: TGCGCCAGCAGCTTGGTCAGGGGATCCAAAAACATTCAGTACTTC. Protein sequence: CASSLVRGSKNIQYF.

The CDR3 region has the DNA TGTGCCAGCAGCTTTACAGGGAGTGGAAACACCATATATTTT. Translated, it gives CASSFTGSGNTIYF. The chain joins TRBV5-4 to TRBJ1-3; D is possibly TRBD1 (6 bases). Trimming left V 2 bases short and J 3 bases short, with 9 bases between. Per germline, CDR1 SGHNT and CDR2 YYREEE (reference sequence). The CDR3 runs 14 residues. Full variable domain (outside the CDR3, taken from reference TRBV5-4 and TRBJ1-3): ETGVTQSPTHLIKTRGQQVTLRCSSQSGHNTVSWYQQALGQGPQFIFQYYREEENGRGNFPPRFSGLQFPNYSSELNVNALELDDSALYLCASSFTGSGNTIYFGEGSWLTVV.

The chain has TRBV25-1 and TRBJ2-7; unclear D gene. This CDR3 region has 11 residues. Germline V gene sequence: CDR1 MGHDK, CDR2 SYGVNS. V was clipped by 4 bases and J by 7 bases, with 8 bases between them. CDR3 residues: CASSGNTEQYF. In DNA, the CDR3 is TGTGCCAGCAGTGGGAACACGGAGCAGTACTTC.

This clone was observed a single time. The rearrangement links TRBV27 to TRBJ2-5, with 7 bases matching TRBD1. Germline assignment: CDR1 MNHEY and CDR2 SMNVEV (reference sequence). The CDR3 is made up of 15 amino acids. V was pared by 1 base and J by 4 bases, with 6 bases of the junction left unmatched. The CDR3 sequence: CASSLYRGVGETQYF. Here the CDR3 DNA reads TGTGCCAGCAGTTTATACAGGGGAGTCGGAGAGACCCAGTACTTC.

J is TRBJ2-1 and V is TRBV7-9, with 8 nucleotides matching TRBD1. Per the germline V gene, CDR1 is SEHNR and CDR2 is FQNEAQ (reference sequence). V trimming: 5 bases; J trimming: 4 bases; junction bases outside the gene matches: 7. The CDR3 runs to 15 residues. The CDR3 protein is CASSPGQGGYNEQFF. In DNA, the CDR3 is TGTGCCAGCAGCCCAGGACAGGGAGGTTACAATGAGCAGTTCTTC.